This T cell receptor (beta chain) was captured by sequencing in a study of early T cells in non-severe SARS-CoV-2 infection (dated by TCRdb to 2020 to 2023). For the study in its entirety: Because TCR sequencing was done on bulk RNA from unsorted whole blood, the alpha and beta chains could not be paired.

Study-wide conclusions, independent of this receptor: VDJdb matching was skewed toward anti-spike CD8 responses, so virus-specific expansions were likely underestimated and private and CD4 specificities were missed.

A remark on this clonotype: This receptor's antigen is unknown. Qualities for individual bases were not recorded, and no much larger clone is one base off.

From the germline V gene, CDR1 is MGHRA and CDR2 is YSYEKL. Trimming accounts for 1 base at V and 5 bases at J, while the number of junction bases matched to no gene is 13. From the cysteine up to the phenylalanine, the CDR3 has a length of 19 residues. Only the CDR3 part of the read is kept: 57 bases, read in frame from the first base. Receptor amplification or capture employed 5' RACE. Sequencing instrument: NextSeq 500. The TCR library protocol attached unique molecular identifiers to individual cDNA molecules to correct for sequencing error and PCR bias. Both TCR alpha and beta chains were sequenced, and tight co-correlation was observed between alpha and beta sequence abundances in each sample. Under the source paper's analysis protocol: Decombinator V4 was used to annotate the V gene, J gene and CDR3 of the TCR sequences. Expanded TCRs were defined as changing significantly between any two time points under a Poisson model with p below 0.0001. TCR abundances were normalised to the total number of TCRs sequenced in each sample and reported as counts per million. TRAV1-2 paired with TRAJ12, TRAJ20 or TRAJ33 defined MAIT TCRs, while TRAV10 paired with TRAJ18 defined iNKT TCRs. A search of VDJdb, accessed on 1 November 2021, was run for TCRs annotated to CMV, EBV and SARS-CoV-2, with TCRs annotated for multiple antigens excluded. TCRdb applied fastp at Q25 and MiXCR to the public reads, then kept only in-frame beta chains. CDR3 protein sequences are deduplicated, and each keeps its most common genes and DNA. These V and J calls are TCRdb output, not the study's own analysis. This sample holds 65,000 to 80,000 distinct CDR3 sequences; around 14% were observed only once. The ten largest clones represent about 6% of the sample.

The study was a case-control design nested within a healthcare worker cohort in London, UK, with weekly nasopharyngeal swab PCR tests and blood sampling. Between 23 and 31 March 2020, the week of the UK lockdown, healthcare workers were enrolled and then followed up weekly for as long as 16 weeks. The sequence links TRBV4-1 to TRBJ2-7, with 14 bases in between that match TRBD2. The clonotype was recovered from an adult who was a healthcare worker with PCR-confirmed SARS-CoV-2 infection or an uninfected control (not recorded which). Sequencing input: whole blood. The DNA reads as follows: TGCGCCAGCAGCCAAGGCCTATGGACTAGCGGGAGGAACCGCCACGAGCAGTACTTC. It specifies CASSQGLWTSGRNRHEQYF.